This passage covers 20 T cell receptor beta chains from one sample sequenced in a study of CD8+ T cells in alopecia areata. Reverse transcription of extracted RNA yielded cDNA, which provided the sequencing template. The protocol was immunoSEQ multiplex PCR, while the TCRdb copy is restricted to in-frame clones and leaves out a portion. The sample consists of 150,000 to 200,000 clones, 59% of them appearing once. The material sequenced was CD4+ T cells sorted from blood, taken at week 0. Receptor source: a human donor with alopecia areata.

This clone was recorded once. The chain combines TRBV18 with TRBJ2-7; D gene ambiguous. Germline CDR1 is KGHSH and CDR2 is LQKENI. The V gene lost 6 bases and the J gene lost 2 bases, with 5 bases spanning the gap. CDR3 length: 11 amino acids. For the CDR3, the DNA is TGTGCCAGCTCCTCTGCCTACGAGCAGTACTTC. Protein product: CASSSAYEQYF.

This clone was counted between two and nine times. The chain uses TRBV27 and TRBJ1-6; D not certain. Germline CDR1 and CDR2: MNHEY and SMNVEV (reference sequence). V gave up 5 bases and J gave up 9 bases, with 11 bases separating them. This CDR3 contains 13 residues. The CDR3 DNA follows: TGTGCCAGCAGTCAGACATTCCGTTCACCCCTCCACTTT. Translated: CASSQTFRSPLHF.

The chain joins TRBV5-1 to TRBJ2-2; no definite D call. The V gene's germline CDR1 is SGHRS and CDR2 YFSETQ. Trimming stripped 4 bases from V and 7 bases from J, with 14 bases between. This CDR3 has 14 residues. This chain's CDR3 is CASSTEPGLGELFF. The CDR3 DNA reads TGCGCCAGCAGCACTGAACCTGGGCTCGGGGAGCTGTTTTTT.

This sequence joins TRBV29-1 and TRBJ2-3; 8 bases agree with TRBD1. Germline V CDR1 and CDR2: SQVTM, ANQGSEA. V gave up 6 bases and J gave up 1 base; unmatched junction bases: 3. The CDR3 spans 13 residues. The CDR3 bases are TGCAGCGTCAGGGGGCTAGGCACAGATACGCAGTATTTT. Amino acid sequence: CSVRGLGTDTQYF.

This clone is a singleton in its sample. This rearrangement joins TRBV18 to TRBJ2-5; D uncertain. This CDR3 is built from 13 residues. The germline V gene has CDR1 KGHSH and CDR2 LQKENI. V lost 0 bases, J lost 4 bases, and 6 bases lay in between. This CDR3 reads CASSPPVRETQYF. The CDR3 nucleotides read TGTGCCAGCTCACCACCGGTCCGAGAGACCCAGTACTTC. Complete variable domain (other parts from reference TRBV18 and TRBJ2-5): NAGVMQNPRHLVRRRGQEARLRCSPMKGHSHVYWYRQLPEEGLKFMVYLQKENIIDESGMPKERFSAEFPKEGPSILRIQQVVRGDSAAYFCASSPPVRETQYFGPGTRLLVL.

The chain employs TRBV29-1 and TRBJ2-1; D is ambiguous. Germline V gene sequence: CDR1 SQVTM, CDR2 ANQGSEA. The V end lost 7 bases, the J end lost 3 bases, and 1 base lay between the germline ends. The CDR3 runs to 9 residues. In DNA form, the CDR3 reads TGCAGCGGCTACAATGAGCAGTTCTTC. It yields the protein CSGYNEQFF.

The chain joins TRBV5-1 to TRBJ2-7, with D possibly being TRBD2 (6 bases). The germline CDR1 and CDR2 sequences are SGHRS and YFSETQ. The V end was cut by 0 bases, the J end by 6 bases, with 10 bases between. The CDR3 loop spans 13 amino acids. CDR3 nucleotides: TGCGCCAGCAGCTTGGGGAGGGTGAGCGAGCAGTACTTC. This translates into CASSLGRVSEQYF.

There are a few counts of this clone. The chain recombines TRBV14 with TRBJ2-7, with D perhaps matching TRBD1 or TRBD2 (6 bases each). The length of the CDR3 is 14 residues. V shed 6 bases and J shed 2 bases, with 14 bases lying between them. Germline lookup yields CDR1 SGHDN and CDR2 FVKESK. CDR3 protein: CASRVSGAPYEQYF. DNA of the CDR3: TGTGCCAGCAGGGTCTCGGGGGCCCCCTACGAGCAGTACTTC.

The chain combines TRBV20-1 with TRBJ2-1; tentatively, D is TRBD2 (5 bases). The germline V gene has CDR1 DFQATT and CDR2 SNEGSKA (reference sequence). V lost 1 base and J 12 bases, leaving 10 bases between the germline ends. CDR3 length equals 11 residues. CDR3 sequence: CSARGSLVQFF. CDR3 in DNA: TGCAGTGCTAGAGGGTCACTAGTGCAGTTCTTC.

The rearrangement links TRBV28 to TRBJ2-5; a possible D gene is TRBD1 (5 bases). The CDR3 sequence is 13 residues long. V lost 10 bases and J lost 2, with 14 bases in between. The germline V gene encodes CDR1 MDHEN and CDR2 SYDVKM. CDR3: CATCKGRQETQYF. The DNA of the CDR3 is TGTGCCACCTGTAAGGGGCGGCAAGAGACCCAGTACTTC.

This clone was recorded once. V and J are TRBV6-5 and TRBJ2-1; 7 nucleotides line up with TRBD1. Trimming at V came to 4 bases and at J to 2 bases, leaving 8 bases not matched to a gene. The germline V gene encodes CDR1 MNHEY and CDR2 SVGAGI. The CDR3 contains 16 residues. Here the CDR3 reads CASSSLTRGPYNEQFF. Here the CDR3 DNA reads TGTGCCAGCAGTTCTCTGACGAGGGGGCCCTACAATGAGCAGTTCTTC.

The gene calls are TRBV5-1 and TRBJ1-2; the D gene is possibly TRBD1 (5 bases). Germline V gene sequence: CDR1 SGHRS, CDR2 YFSETQ. The V gene lost 3 bases and the J gene lost 10 bases, with 16 bases spanning the gap. CDR3 size: 13 residues. The CDR3 reads CASSSPSLGDYTF. The DNA of the CDR3 is TGCGCCAGCAGCTCGCCGTCGTTAGGGGACTACACCTTC. Full variable domain (missing parts from reference TRBV5-1 and TRBJ1-2): KAGVTQTPRYLIKTRGQQVTLSCSPISGHRSVSWYQQTPGQGLQFLFEYFSETQRNKGNFPGRFSGRQFSNSRSEMNVSTLELGDSALYLCASSSPSLGDYTFGSGTRLTVV.

J is TRBJ2-7 and V is TRBV7-3; D gene uncertain. V dropped 5 bases and J dropped 1 base, with 12 bases sitting between them. Germline CDR1 reads SGHTA; CDR2 reads FQGTGA. The CDR3 extends over 14 amino acids. In DNA form, the CDR3 reads TGTGCCAGCAGCATCTCACACGGATCCTACGAGCAGTACTTC. It yields the protein CASSISHGSYEQYF. The full variable domain, its missing parts supplied by reference TRBV7-3 and TRBJ2-7, is GAGVSQTPSNKVTEKGKYVELRCDPISGHTALYWYRQSLGQGPEFLIYFQGTGAADDSGLPNDRFFAVRPEGSVSTLKIQRTERGDSAVYLCASSISHGSYEQYFGPGTRLTVT.

V is TRBV4-2 and J is TRBJ1-6, with D possibly matching TRBD1 (6 bases). Per the germline V gene, CDR1 is LGHNA and CDR2 is YNFKEQ. V was clipped by 1 base and J by 8 bases, with 21 bases between them. This CDR3 contains 18 residues. This chain's CDR3 is CASSQVPPPDSFHSPLHF. DNA for the CDR3: TGTGCCAGCAGCCAAGTCCCTCCTCCGGACAGCTTTCATTCACCCCTCCACTTT.

The chain couples TRBV7-2 to TRBJ2-5, with 11 bases identical to TRBD2. Looked up from germline, CDR1 is SGHTA and CDR2 is FQGNSA. The CDR3 is 16 residues long. Germline trimming cut 2 bases from V and 5 bases from J; bases unmatched to any gene: 7. The CDR3 sequence is CASSLQSSGGRETQYF. Written as DNA, the CDR3 is TGTGCCAGCAGCTTACAGTCTAGCGGGGGGCGCGAGACCCAGTACTTC. Full variable domain (missing parts from reference TRBV7-2 and TRBJ2-5): GAGVSQSPSNKVTEKGKDVELRCDPISGHTALYWYRQSLGQGLEFLIYFQGNSAPDKSGLPSDRFSAERTGGSVSTLTIQRTQQEDSAVYLCASSLQSSGGRETQYFGPGTRLLVL.

V and J are TRBV29-1 and TRBJ2-5, with D unclear. Trimming left V 5 bases short and J 1 base short, with 8 bases between. The CDR3 consists of 12 residues. The germline CDR1 and CDR2 sequences are SQVTM and ANQGSEA. The CDR3 is CSVRTPQETQYF. For the CDR3, the DNA is TGCAGCGTTCGGACGCCCCAAGAGACCCAGTACTTC.

This clone was recorded a few times. The gene calls are TRBV5-1 and TRBJ2-7; D is possibly TRBD2 (6 bases). Germline V lookup: CDR1 SGHRS, CDR2 YFSETQ. The CDR3 loop spans 14 amino acids. V was shortened by 4 bases and J by 6 bases, with 17 bases between the two germline ends. The CDR3 DNA follows: TGCGCCAGCAGCCCCTACCCGGGGGAAGGCGAGCAGTACTTC. Residues: CASSPYPGEGEQYF.

The V call is TRBV30, the J call TRBJ2-7; D is perhaps TRBD2 (6 bases). Germline CDR1 and CDR2: GTSNPN and SVGIG (reference sequence). The CDR3 runs to 20 residues. V was clipped by 0 bases and J by 2 bases, with 29 bases between them. This CDR3 is CAWSVRYPATFRDLTYEQYF. The CDR3 DNA follows: TGTGCCTGGAGTGTACGATACCCGGCTACCTTCCGGGACTTAACCTACGAGCAGTACTTC.

The genes are TRBV10-3 and TRBJ1-5; D call uncertain. CDR1 ENHRY and CDR2 SYGVKD come from the germline V gene. V was shortened by 8 bases and J by 5 bases, with 19 bases between the two germline ends. This CDR3 contains 15 residues. CDR3 nucleotide sequence: TGTGCCATCGCACCCCAGTCTAGTGGGCATCAGCCCCAGCATTTT. This translates into CAIAPQSSGHQPQHF.

This chain uses TRBV5-1 with TRBJ2-7, with D maybe TRBD2 (5 bases). The germline V gene has CDR1 SGHRS and CDR2 YFSETQ. The CDR3 loop spans 14 amino acids. With 0 bases removed from V and 1 base from J, the gap between germline ends came to 8 bases. The CDR3 reads CASSLVEGSYEQYF. The CDR3 DNA reads as TGCGCCAGCAGCTTGGTCGAGGGATCCTACGAGCAGTACTTC.